This T cell receptor beta chain emerged from a study of blood T cell repertoires in COVID-19. Study information: Samples of COVID-19 (acute and convalescent) were obtained from the United States, Italy and Spain. The cDNA or gDNA used as material had been derived from T cells, B-cell-depleted T cells, or PBMCs.

Libraries were prepared by immunoSEQ multiplex PCR; TCRdb keeps only in-frame clonotypes and omits some of them. The data hold some 340,000 clones, with around 87% observed a single time. Germline V gives CDR1 ENHRY, CDR2 SYGVKD. V lost 0 bases and J lost 1; bases outside the gene matches: 7. The CDR3 is made up of 17 amino acids. The clonotype originates from a woman aged 30 to 39 who had recovered from COVID-19. V and J are TRBV10-3 and TRBJ1-1, with 8 bases identical to TRBD1. The sample was PBMCs or T cells enriched from blood (not recorded which). In nucleotides, the CDR3 is TGTGCCATCAGTGAGTCCAGGGGGCCGGGGTGGAACACTGAAGCTTTCTTT. Amino acid sequence: CAISESRGPGWNTEAFF.